These 21 T cell receptor beta chains were all obtained from the same sample, sequenced in a study of beta chain features in type 1 diabetes. Whole-study results and caveats: People with Type 1 diabetes carried modestly yet significantly shorter TCRB CDR3s in all four CD4+ subsets.

cDNA synthesis used the whole RNA isolate, giving expressed TCRB sequences. Clones were sequenced by immunoSEQ multiplex PCR, and TCRdb holds only the in-frame ones, with some missing. The sample shows roughly 180,000 clones, approximately 8.1% of them seen only once. These receptors lack a known antigen. Sequenced material: central memory CD4+ T cells from blood. The receptors here all came from a man younger than 35 with type 1 diabetes.

This clone came up a few times. V gene TRBV5-1 combines with J gene TRBJ2-1; the D gene is possibly TRBD1 (5 bases). The CDR3 is made up of 13 amino acids. From germline, CDR1 is SGHRS and CDR2 YFSETQ. Trimming took 4 bases from V and 1 from J, leaving 6 bases between them. Here the CDR3 reads CASSAGSYNEQFF. In DNA, the CDR3 is TGCGCCAGCAGCGCAGGGTCCTACAATGAGCAGTTCTTC. Looking up the rest from reference TRBV5-1 and TRBJ2-1 gives the full variable domain: KAGVTQTPRYLIKTRGQQVTLSCSPISGHRSVSWYQQTPGQGLQFLFEYFSETQRNKGNFPGRFSGRQFSNSRSEMNVSTLELGDSALYLCASSAGSYNEQFFGPGTRLTVL.

This clone was detected only a few times. This chain joins TRBV4-1 and TRBJ1-5; 7 positions agree with TRBD1. Germline V gives CDR1 MGHRA, CDR2 YSYEKL. There are 13 residues in the CDR3. J lost 2 bases, V lost 8 bases, and 3 bases had no gene match. In nucleotides, the CDR3 is TGCGCCAGCGGCGGACAGGGCAATCAGCCCCAGCATTTT. It encodes CASGGQGNQPQHF.

This clone was counted many times. The V call is TRBV28, the J call TRBJ2-7; 9 nucleotides match TRBD1. The CDR3 is 15 residues long. The germline V gene has CDR1 MDHEN and CDR2 SYDVKM. With V trimmed by 5 bases and J by 5 bases, 10 bases remained unmatched. CDR3 bases: TGTGCCAGCAGTACAGGGGGCGCGGACCGGGACGAGCAGTACTTC. Protein: CASSTGGADRDEQYF.

This chain connects TRBV4-3 to TRBJ2-1; 11 nucleotides agree with TRBD2. The CDR3 length is 15 residues. Unmatched junction bases numbered 5, after V lost 0 bases and J lost 10 bases. CDR1 and CDR2 (germline): LGHNA, YSLEER. The CDR3 sequence is CASSQEGGTSGEQFF. CDR3 nucleotides: TGCGCCAGCAGCCAAGAAGGGGGGACTAGCGGCGAGCAGTTCTTC.

V gene TRBV5-4 combines with J gene TRBJ2-5; 7 nucleotides agree with TRBD1. Trimming took 1 base from V and 1 from J; bases not matched to a gene: 1. Germline CDR1 is SGHNT and CDR2 is YYREEE (reference sequence). The CDR3 consists of 14 residues. The CDR3 is CASSLNRGQETQYF. The CDR3 DNA reads TGTGCCAGCAGCTTGAACAGGGGCCAAGAGACCCAGTACTTC.

This clone showed up just a few times. This rearrangement joins TRBV11-2 to TRBJ2-3; perhaps TRBD1 as D (5 bases). V lost 4 bases and J lost 6, with 17 bases in between. The CDR3 runs to 15 residues. Germline V gene data show CDR1 as SGHAT and CDR2 as FQNNGV. The CDR3 is CASSSFRVTGDTQYF. The CDR3 region has the DNA TGTGCCAGCAGCTCGTTCAGGGTCACTGGGGATACGCAGTATTTT.

On this clone itself: The same CDR3 is also encoded by other DNA sequences in this sample. The chain recombines TRBV5-6 with TRBJ2-5; 9 bases map to TRBD1. With 4 bases clipped from V and 5 bases from J, the junction kept 3 bases outside the gene matches. This CDR3 spans 13 amino acids. CDR1 and CDR2 (germline): SGHDT, YYEEEE. CDR3 region: CASSLDRGETQYF. The CDR3 DNA sequence: TGTGCCAGCAGCCTGGACAGGGGTGAGACCCAGTACTTC.

A few counts support this clone. The chain carries TRBV7-2 and TRBJ1-2; 9 positions match TRBD1. The CDR3 consists of 13 residues. Germline values: CDR1 SGHTA, CDR2 FQGNSA. With V trimmed by 5 bases and J by 7 bases, 5 bases remained unmatched. This CDR3 reads CASSPGTGRGYTF. CDR3 bases: TGTGCCAGCAGCCCCGGGACAGGGCGTGGCTACACCTTC.

This clone was seen more than once but under ten times. The V gene is TRBV11-2, the J gene TRBJ2-3; D remains ambiguous. Between the trimmed V and J ends, which lost 3 bases and 2 bases, there was a span of 18 bases. The CDR3 length is 17 residues. CDR1 is SGHAT and CDR2 is FQNNGV in the germline V gene. CDR3 in DNA: TGTGCCAGCAGCTTGATCGGAGCTGGCCTACCCACAGATACGCAGTATTTT. It specifies CASSLIGAGLPTDTQYF. Variable domain in full (rest from reference TRBV11-2 and TRBJ2-3): EAGVAQSPRYKIIEKRQSVAFWCNPISGHATLYWYQQILGQGPKLLIQFQNNGVVDDSQLPKDRFSAERLKGVDSTLKIQPAKLEDSAVYLCASSLIGAGLPTDTQYFGPGTRLTVL.

This clone was seen only a few times. This sample includes further DNA sequences coding for the same CDR3. This chain uses TRBV20-1 with TRBJ2-7; perhaps TRBD1 as D (5 bases). V lost 2 bases and J 5 bases, leaving 7 bases between the germline ends. The CDR3 sequence is 11 residues long. Germline V gene data show CDR1 as DFQATT and CDR2 as SNEGSKA (reference sequence). The CDR3 loop reads CSARQGNEQYF. The CDR3 region has the DNA TGCAGTGCTAGACAGGGCAACGAGCAGTACTTC.

The CDR3 region is CAIGGSRDLRRETQYF. Here the CDR3 DNA reads TGTGCCATCGGAGGGAGTAGGGACTTAAGGCGGGAGACCCAGTACTTC. This chain connects TRBV10-3 to TRBJ2-5, with D possibly matching TRBD2 (6 bases). Trimming took off 8 bases at V and 5 bases at J, with 24 bases between the two ends. The germline V gene has CDR1 ENHRY and CDR2 SYGVKD. CDR3 size: 16 residues.

Concerning this clone itself: Other DNA variants within this sample encode the same CDR3. The chain links TRBV7-2 to TRBJ1-5; D ambiguous. Trimming removed 1 base from V and 1 base from J, with 5 bases in between. Germline assignment: CDR1 SGHTA and CDR2 FQGNSA. This CDR3 is 14 amino acids long. The CDR3 here is CASSLGQSNQPQHF. CDR3 DNA sequence: TGTGCCAGCAGCTTAGGGCAGAGCAATCAGCCCCAGCATTTT.

This clone was seen a few times. A single base separates this from a much larger clone, so it may be a read error. This rearrangement joins TRBV7-9 to TRBJ2-5; no definite D call. V was clipped by 5 bases and J by 1 base, with 2 bases between them. CDR3 length: 11 residues. Germline V gives CDR1 SEHNR, CDR2 FQNEAQ (reference sequence). CDR3 residues: CASSRQETQYF. The CDR3 DNA sequence: TGTGCCAGCAGCCGCCAAGAGACCCAGTACTTC.

This clone was seen only a few times. V gene TRBV2 combines with J gene TRBJ2-1; 8 nucleotides match TRBD2. CDR3 length equals 14 residues. CDR1 and CDR2 (germline): SNHLY, FYNNEI. J lost 0 bases, V lost 9 bases, and 4 bases had no gene match. The CDR3 bases are TGTGCCAGTAGACTAGCGAGCTCCTACAATGAGCAGTTCTTC. As protein: CASRLASSYNEQFF.

A few counts support this clone. The same CDR3 also results from other DNA sequences found in this sample. The CDR3 reads CASSRGLADTDTQYF. In DNA, the CDR3 is TGTGCCAGCAGTCGAGGACTAGCGGACACAGATACGCAGTATTTT. V and J are TRBV6-5 and TRBJ2-3; 10 bases line up with TRBD2. The J segment lost 2 bases and the V segment lost 5 bases, leaving 4 bases of the junction unmatched. The CDR3 spans 15 residues. The germline V gene encodes CDR1 MNHEY and CDR2 SVGAGI.

This clone was detected a few times. The chain recombines TRBV5-1 with TRBJ2-5; D perhaps matches TRBD2 (6 bases). This CDR3 contains 15 residues. Germline V gene data show CDR1 as SGHRS and CDR2 as YFSETQ. V gave up 0 bases and J gave up 5 bases, with 14 bases separating them. CDR3 bases: TGCGCCAGCAGCTTGGCCGGTGGAGGGTTCGAGACCCAGTACTTC. Residues: CASSLAGGGFETQYF.

This clone was seen a few times. The V and J genes are TRBV18 and TRBJ2-7; 10 bases align to TRBD2. V lost 5 bases to trimming and J lost 3 bases; unmatched junction nucleotides: 7. In germline, CDR1 is KGHSH, CDR2 LQKENI. CDR3 size: 15 residues. DNA of the CDR3: TGTGCCAGCTCATCCGGACTAGCGGAAAACTACGAGCAGTACTTC. It translates to CASSSGLAENYEQYF.

This sequence joins TRBV30 and TRBJ2-7, with TRBD2 matching over 8 bases. The CDR3 covers 14 residues. With 0 bases clipped from V and 5 bases from J, the junction kept 6 bases outside the gene matches. Per germline, CDR1 GTSNPN and CDR2 SVGIG (reference sequence). The CDR3, as DNA: TGTGCCTGGAGTGTGGGGACTAGTCTACACGAGCAGTACTTC. This gives the protein CAWSVGTSLHEQYF.

The chain recombines TRBV5-1 with TRBJ2-3, with a weak D call TRBD1 (6 bases). V lost 3 bases to trimming and J lost 3 bases, with 11 bases between them. The CDR3 has 14 residues. The V gene's germline CDR1 is SGHRS and CDR2 YFSETQ. For the CDR3, the DNA is TGCGCCAGCAGCTCCAAGGGGGTTACAGATACGCAGTATTTT. This encodes CASSSKGVTDTQYF.

The table lists this clone with a few counts. The chain employs TRBV11-2 and TRBJ2-1; perhaps TRBD2 as D (5 bases). The CDR3 runs 15 residues. CDR1 is SGHAT and CDR2 is FQNNGV in the germline V gene. The V end lost 2 bases, the J end lost 4 bases, and 12 bases lay between the germline ends. The CDR3 region has the DNA TGTGCCAGCAGCTTATCGGCGGGTGGGTACAATGAGCAGTTCTTC. This gives the protein CASSLSAGGYNEQFF.

This clone has more than one count but fewer than ten. The V gene is TRBV27, the J gene TRBJ2-5; TRBD2 agrees at 8 bases. The J segment lost 10 bases and the V segment lost 6 bases, leaving 13 bases of the junction unmatched. This CDR3 contains 14 residues. CDR1 is MNHEY and CDR2 is SMNVEV in the germline V gene (reference sequence). The CDR3 DNA sequence: TGTGCCAGCAGCTGGGGGGGACTAGGGTCAGTCCAGTACTTC. Residues: CASSWGGLGSVQYF.